The T cell receptor beta chain described here comes from a study (dated by TCRdb to 2016 to 2018). The junction shows trimming of 5 bases on V and 3 bases on J, and the gene matches do not reach 13 bases of it. From its cysteine to its phenylalanine, the CDR3 spans 16 amino acids. The sequence is cut down to CDR3 DNA, 48 bases in frame from base 1. The germline V gene encodes CDR1 SGHAT and CDR2 FQNNGV. A few counts support this clonotype. There is no known antigen for this receptor. No per-base quality is available; no much larger clone lies one base away. The library relied on RT-PCR. For sequencing, an Illumina MiSeq was employed. TCRdb cleaned the public reads at Q25 with fastp, built clones with MiXCR and kept in-frame beta chains. Merged by CDR3 protein, the rows form single entries marked with the most common genes and DNA. The sample yields about 680,000 distinct CDR3 sequences; over 12% were counted once. The top ten constitute 3% to 4.5% of the sample.

The sample comprised memory CD4+ T cells from blood. The chain is encoded by TRBV11-2 joined to TRBJ2-7, with 7 middle bases fitting TRBD2. This receptor was obtained from a female donor in good health, serving as a healthy control. The CDR3 protein sequence reads: CASSLVRGIGIYEQYF. The DNA sequence follows: TGTGCCAGCAGCCTGGTGCGGGGGATTGGCATCTACGAGCAGTACTTC.